A selection of T cell receptor beta chains follows, all from one sample in a study of monozygotic twins with inflammatory bowel disease. TCRdb re-called the 5' RACE reads and catalogs CDR3 proteins one per entry, DNA excluded. The sample totals about 160,000 distinct CDR3 sequences. What was sequenced was blood. These receptors all come from a human donor with ulcerative colitis or Crohn's disease, or a healthy co-twin of an affected twin (not recorded which). The CDR3 runs from the conserved cysteine through the conserved F or W. Fields, in order: V gene, J gene, CDR3 protein.

v_call: TRBV20-1; j_call: TRBJ1-2; cdr3_aa: CSVRTGEGYGYTF
v_call: TRBV5-1; j_call: TRBJ2-1; cdr3_aa: CASSKGLAINNEQFF
v_call: TRBV4-3; j_call: TRBJ2-1; cdr3_aa: CASSPAGLAVATYNEQFF
v_call: TRBV5-6; j_call: TRBJ2-5; cdr3_aa: CASSLRTGERETQYF
v_call: TRBV4-3; j_call: TRBJ2-3; cdr3_aa: CASSQEPSGSPDTQYF
v_call: TRBV29-1; j_call: TRBJ2-5; cdr3_aa: CSVEDGGETQYF
v_call: TRBV18; j_call: TRBJ2-1; cdr3_aa: CASSPTAVSYNEQFF
v_call: TRBV24-1; j_call: TRBJ2-7; cdr3_aa: CATSDGRGFRDEQYF
v_call: TRBV27; j_call: TRBJ2-1; cdr3_aa: CASSLPSDRPSSYNEQFF
v_call: TRBV5-6; j_call: TRBJ2-5; cdr3_aa: CASSLAGLAWKETQYF
v_call: TRBV6-1; j_call: TRBJ2-1; cdr3_aa: CASKGLAGNNEQFF
v_call: TRBV5-1; j_call: TRBJ1-4; cdr3_aa: CASSPRQDNEKLFF
v_call: TRBV28; j_call: TRBJ2-7; cdr3_aa: CASSSTSGSTYEQYF
v_call: TRBV4-2; j_call: TRBJ2-1; cdr3_aa: CASSQEPSGPNEQFF
v_call: TRBV4-1; j_call: TRBJ2-7; cdr3_aa: CASSPGQGSAYEQYF
v_call: TRBV7-2; j_call: TRBJ2-7; cdr3_aa: CASSPATPQGYEQYF
v_call: TRBV7-2; j_call: TRBJ2-2; cdr3_aa: CASSLEAGNTGELFF
v_call: TRBV3-1; j_call: TRBJ2-1; cdr3_aa: CASSQDLTLYNEQFF
v_call: TRBV10-3; j_call: TRBJ1-2; cdr3_aa: CAISESRGHYGYTF
v_call: TRBV19; j_call: TRBJ1-2; cdr3_aa: CASSISQLRDRENGYTF
v_call: TRBV6-1; j_call: TRBJ2-1; cdr3_aa: CASSTRRQNPRNEQFF
v_call: TRBV5-1; j_call: TRBJ2-4; cdr3_aa: CASSSGDRAKNMQYF
v_call: TRBV20-1; j_call: TRBJ2-2; cdr3_aa: CSGRGRGANTGELFF
v_call: TRBV19; j_call: TRBJ2-1; cdr3_aa: CASSIDSPLGGSYNEQFF
v_call: TRBV18; j_call: TRBJ1-1; cdr3_aa: CASSPLRGGTEAFF
v_call: TRBV5-1; j_call: TRBJ2-2; cdr3_aa: CASSLERNTGELFF
v_call: TRBV24-1; j_call: TRBJ2-2; cdr3_aa: CATSATPGQGAAGELFF
v_call: TRBV5-1; j_call: TRBJ2-1; cdr3_aa: CASSLCRGGEGPNEQFF
v_call: TRBV7-8; j_call: TRBJ2-7; cdr3_aa: CASSLAASGPLYEQYF
v_call: TRBV20-1; j_call: TRBJ1-5; cdr3_aa: CSASRGQGARQPQHF
v_call: TRBV20-1; j_call: TRBJ2-3; cdr3_aa: CSARDADLGTDTQYF
v_call: TRBV5-4; j_call: TRBJ2-1; cdr3_aa: CASSLRDQPNNEQFF
v_call: TRBV6-5; j_call: TRBJ2-7; cdr3_aa: CASRLTGDPSYEQYF
v_call: TRBV12-3/TRBV12-4; j_call: TRBJ1-2; cdr3_aa: CASSPGGGAGKSGYTF
v_call: TRBV20-1; j_call: TRBJ1-5; cdr3_aa: CGVRVPGITQPQHF
v_call: TRBV11-3; j_call: TRBJ1-6; cdr3_aa: CASSLGTGATNSPLHF
v_call: TRBV24-1; j_call: TRBJ2-7; cdr3_aa: CATGTGSYEQYF
v_call: TRBV12-3/TRBV12-4; j_call: TRBJ1-2; cdr3_aa: CASRGQNYGYTF
v_call: TRBV20-1; j_call: TRBJ2-1; cdr3_aa: CSASRPGPREQFF
v_call: TRBV9; j_call: TRBJ1-6; cdr3_aa: CASSIALPTRGSPLHF
v_call: TRBV10-3; j_call: TRBJ2-2; cdr3_aa: CAISNQGKTGELFF
v_call: TRBV29-1; j_call: TRBJ2-7; cdr3_aa: CSVEGFQEQYF
v_call: TRBV4-2; j_call: TRBJ2-5; cdr3_aa: CASSPRGGEGTQYF
v_call: TRBV6-5; j_call: TRBJ2-1; cdr3_aa: CASSYLGLADSSYNEQFF